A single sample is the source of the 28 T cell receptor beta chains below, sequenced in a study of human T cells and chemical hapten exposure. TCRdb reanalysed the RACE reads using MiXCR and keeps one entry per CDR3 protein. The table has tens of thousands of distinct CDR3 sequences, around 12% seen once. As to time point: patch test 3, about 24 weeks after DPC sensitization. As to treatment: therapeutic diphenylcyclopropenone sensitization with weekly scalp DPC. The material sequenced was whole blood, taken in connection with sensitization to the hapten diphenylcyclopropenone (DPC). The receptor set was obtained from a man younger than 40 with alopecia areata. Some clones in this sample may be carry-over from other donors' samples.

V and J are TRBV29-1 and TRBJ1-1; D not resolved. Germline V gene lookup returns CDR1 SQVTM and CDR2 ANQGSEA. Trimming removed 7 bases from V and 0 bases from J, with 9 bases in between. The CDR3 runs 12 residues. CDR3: CSGMTVNTEAFF. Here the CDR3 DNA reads TGCAGCGGGATGACGGTGAACACTGAAGCTTTCTTT.

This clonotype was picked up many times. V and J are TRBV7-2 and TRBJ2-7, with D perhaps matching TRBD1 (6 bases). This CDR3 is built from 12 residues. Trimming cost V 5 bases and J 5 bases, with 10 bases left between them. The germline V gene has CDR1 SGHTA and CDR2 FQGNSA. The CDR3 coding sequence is TGTGCCAGCAGCCCAGGGGTCCACGAGCAGTACTTC. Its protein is CASSPGVHEQYF.

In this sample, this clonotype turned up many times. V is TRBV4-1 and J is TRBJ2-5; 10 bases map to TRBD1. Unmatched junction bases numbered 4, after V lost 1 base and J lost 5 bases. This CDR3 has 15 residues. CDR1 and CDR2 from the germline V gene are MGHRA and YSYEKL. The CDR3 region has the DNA TGCGCCAGCAGCCAAGGACAGGGGGCAGGGGAGACCCAGTACTTC. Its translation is CASSQGQGAGETQYF.

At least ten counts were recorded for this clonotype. The CDR3 loop is CASSRHETNEKLFF. CDR3 DNA: TGTGCCAGCAGTCGACATGAAACTAATGAAAAACTGTTTTTT. This rearrangement joins TRBV27 to TRBJ1-4; no firm D call. The CDR3 has 14 residues. CDR1 is MNHEY, CDR2 SMNVEV, per germline (reference sequence). V was shortened by 5 bases and J by 1 base, with 8 bases between the two germline ends.

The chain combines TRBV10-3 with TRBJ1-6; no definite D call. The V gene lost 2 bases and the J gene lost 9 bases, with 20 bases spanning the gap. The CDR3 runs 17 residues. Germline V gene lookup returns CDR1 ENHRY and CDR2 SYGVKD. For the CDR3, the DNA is TGTGCCATCAGTGAGGGCGTCCTTGATACAATAAGTTCACCCCTCCACTTT. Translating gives CAISEGVLDTISSPLHF.

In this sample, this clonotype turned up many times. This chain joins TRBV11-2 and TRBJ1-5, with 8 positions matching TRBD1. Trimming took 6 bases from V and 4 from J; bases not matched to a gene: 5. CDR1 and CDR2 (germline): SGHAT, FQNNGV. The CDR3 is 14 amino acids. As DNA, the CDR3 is TGTGCCAGCAGTTCGGACAGGGCTAATCAGCCCCAGCATTTT. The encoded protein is CASSSDRANQPQHF.

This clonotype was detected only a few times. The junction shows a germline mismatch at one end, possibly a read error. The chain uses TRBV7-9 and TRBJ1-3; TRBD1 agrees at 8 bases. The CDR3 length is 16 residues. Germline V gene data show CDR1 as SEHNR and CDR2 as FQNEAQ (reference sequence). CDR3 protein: CASSPTGGYSENTIYF. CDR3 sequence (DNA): TGTGCCAGCAGCCCAACAGGGGGTTACTCTGAAAACACCATATATTTT.

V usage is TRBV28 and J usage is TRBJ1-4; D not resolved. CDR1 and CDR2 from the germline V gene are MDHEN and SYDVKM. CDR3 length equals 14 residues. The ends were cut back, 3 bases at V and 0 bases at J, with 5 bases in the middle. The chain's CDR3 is CASSFTSTNEKLFF. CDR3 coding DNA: TGTGCCAGCAGTTTCACCTCAACTAATGAAAAACTGTTTTTT.

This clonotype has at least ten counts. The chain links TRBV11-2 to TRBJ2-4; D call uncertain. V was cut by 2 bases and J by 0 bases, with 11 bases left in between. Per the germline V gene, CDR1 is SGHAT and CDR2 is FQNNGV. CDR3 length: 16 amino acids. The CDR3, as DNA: TGTGCCAGCAGCTTAAAGATCAGTCTAGCCAAAAACATTCAGTACTTC. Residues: CASSLKISLAKNIQYF.

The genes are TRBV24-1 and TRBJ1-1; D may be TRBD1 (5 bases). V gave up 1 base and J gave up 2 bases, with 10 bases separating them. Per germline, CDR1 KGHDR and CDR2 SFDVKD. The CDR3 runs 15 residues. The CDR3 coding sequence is TGTGCCACCAGTGATTTACGGGGGAGAAACACTGAAGCTTTCTTT. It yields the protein CATSDLRGRNTEAFF.

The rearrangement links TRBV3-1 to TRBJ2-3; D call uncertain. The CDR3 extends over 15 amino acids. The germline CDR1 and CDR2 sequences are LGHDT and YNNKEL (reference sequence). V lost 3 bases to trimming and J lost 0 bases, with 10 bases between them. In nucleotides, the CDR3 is TGTGCCAGCAGCCAGTTGGATTGGAGCACAGATACGCAGTATTTT. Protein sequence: CASSQLDWSTDTQYF.

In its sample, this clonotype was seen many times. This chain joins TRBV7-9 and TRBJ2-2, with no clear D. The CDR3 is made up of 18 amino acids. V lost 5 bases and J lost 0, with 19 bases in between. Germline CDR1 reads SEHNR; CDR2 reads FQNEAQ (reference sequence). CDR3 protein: CASSLAGTASPNTGELFF. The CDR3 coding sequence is TGTGCCAGCAGCCTTGCAGGCACAGCCTCACCGAACACCGGGGAGCTGTTTTTT.

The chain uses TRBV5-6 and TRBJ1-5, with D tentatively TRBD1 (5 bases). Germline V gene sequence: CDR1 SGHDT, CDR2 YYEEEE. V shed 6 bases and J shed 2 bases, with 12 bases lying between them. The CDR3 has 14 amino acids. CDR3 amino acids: CASTLVGGNQPQHF. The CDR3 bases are TGTGCCAGCACCCTGGTGGGGGGCAATCAGCCCCAGCATTTT.

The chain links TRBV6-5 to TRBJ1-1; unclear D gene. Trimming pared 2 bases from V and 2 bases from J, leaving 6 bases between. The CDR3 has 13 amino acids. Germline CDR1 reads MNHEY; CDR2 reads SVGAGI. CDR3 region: CASSYGQNTEAFF. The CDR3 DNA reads TGTGCCAGCAGTTACGGGCAAAACACTGAAGCTTTCTTT.

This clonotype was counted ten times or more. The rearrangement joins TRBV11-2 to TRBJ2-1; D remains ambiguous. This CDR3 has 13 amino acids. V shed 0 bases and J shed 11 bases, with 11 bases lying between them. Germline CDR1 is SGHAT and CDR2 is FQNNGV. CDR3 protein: CASSLESQAKQFF. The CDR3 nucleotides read TGTGCCAGCAGCTTAGAAAGTCAGGCAAAGCAGTTCTTC. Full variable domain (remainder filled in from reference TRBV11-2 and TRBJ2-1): EAGVAQSPRYKIIEKRQSVAFWCNPISGHATLYWYQQILGQGPKLLIQFQNNGVVDDSQLPKDRFSAERLKGVDSTLKIQPAKLEDSAVYLCASSLESQAKQFFGPGTRLTVL.

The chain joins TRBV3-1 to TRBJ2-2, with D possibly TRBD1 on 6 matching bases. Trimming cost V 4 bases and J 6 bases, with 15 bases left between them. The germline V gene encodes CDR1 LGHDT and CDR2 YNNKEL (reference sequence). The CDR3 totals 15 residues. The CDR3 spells CASSPPGDLAGELFF. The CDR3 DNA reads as TGTGCCAGCAGCCCTCCAGGGGATCTCGCCGGGGAGCTGTTTTTT.

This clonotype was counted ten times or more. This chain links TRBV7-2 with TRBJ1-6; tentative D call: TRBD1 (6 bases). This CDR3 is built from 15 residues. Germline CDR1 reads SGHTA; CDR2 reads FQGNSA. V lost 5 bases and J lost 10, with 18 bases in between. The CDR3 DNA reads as TGTGCCAGCAGCCCCCAAGGGCAGGGGACCTCACCCCTCCACTTT. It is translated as CASSPQGQGTSPLHF.

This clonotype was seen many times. The CDR3 nucleotides are TGTGCCAGCAGTTTTTTAACGGGAGCTGAAGCTTTCTTT. This encodes CASSFLTGAEAFF. This chain connects TRBV12-3 or TRBV12-4 to TRBJ1-1, with no clear D. V lost 3 bases and J 6 bases, leaving 11 bases between the germline ends. The CDR3 totals 13 residues.

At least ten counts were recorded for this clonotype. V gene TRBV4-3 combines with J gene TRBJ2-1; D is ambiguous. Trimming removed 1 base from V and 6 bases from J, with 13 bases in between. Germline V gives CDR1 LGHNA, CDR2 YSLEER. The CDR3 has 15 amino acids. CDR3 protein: CASSQVGNSPNEQFF. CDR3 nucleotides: TGCGCCAGCAGCCAAGTGGGAAACTCCCCCAATGAGCAGTTCTTC.

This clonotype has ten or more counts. The CDR3 region has the DNA TGTGCCAGCAGTCCCACCCTTACTAGCACAGATACGCAGTATTTT. It yields the protein CASSPTLTSTDTQYF. This chain links TRBV28 with TRBJ2-3; D is unclear. Germline-derived CDR1 and CDR2 are MDHEN and SYDVKM. The CDR3 is 15 amino acids. Trimming took 5 bases from V and 0 from J, leaving 12 bases between them.

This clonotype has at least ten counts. CDR3 sequence (DNA): TGTGCCACCAGTGAGAGAGCGGTTGGGGTCTACAATGAGCAGTTCTTC. This encodes CATSERAVGVYNEQFF. This chain uses TRBV24-1 with TRBJ2-1; tentatively, D is TRBD2 (5 bases). V dropped 4 bases and J dropped 3 bases, with 15 bases sitting between them. The germline V gene has CDR1 KGHDR and CDR2 SFDVKD. This CDR3 spans 16 amino acids.

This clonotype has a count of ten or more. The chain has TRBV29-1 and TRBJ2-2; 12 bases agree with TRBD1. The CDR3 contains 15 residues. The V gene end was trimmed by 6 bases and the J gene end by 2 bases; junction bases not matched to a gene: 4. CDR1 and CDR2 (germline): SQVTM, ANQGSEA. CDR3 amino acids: CSVGQGASNTGELFF. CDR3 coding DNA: TGCAGCGTGGGACAGGGGGCCTCCAACACCGGGGAGCTGTTTTTT.

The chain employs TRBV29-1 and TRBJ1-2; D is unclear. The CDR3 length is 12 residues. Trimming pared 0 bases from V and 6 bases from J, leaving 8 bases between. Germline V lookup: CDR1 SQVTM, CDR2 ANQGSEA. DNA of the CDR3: TGCAGCGTTGAAGATCGGAACCATGGCTACACCTTC. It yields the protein CSVEDRNHGYTF.

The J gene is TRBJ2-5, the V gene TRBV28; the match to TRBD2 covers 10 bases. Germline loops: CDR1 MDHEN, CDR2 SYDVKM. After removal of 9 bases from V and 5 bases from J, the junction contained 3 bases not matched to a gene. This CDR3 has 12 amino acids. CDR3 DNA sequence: TGTGCCAGTGGACTAGCGGCGGAGACCCAGTACTTC. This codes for CASGLAAETQYF.

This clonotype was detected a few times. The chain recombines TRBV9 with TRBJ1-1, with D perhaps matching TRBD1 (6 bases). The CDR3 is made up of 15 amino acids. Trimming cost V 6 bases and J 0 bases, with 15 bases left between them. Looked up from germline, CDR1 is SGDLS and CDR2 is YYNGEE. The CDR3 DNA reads TGTGCCAGCACGGACAGCCCGTCTATGAACACTGAAGCTTTCTTT. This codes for CASTDSPSMNTEAFF.

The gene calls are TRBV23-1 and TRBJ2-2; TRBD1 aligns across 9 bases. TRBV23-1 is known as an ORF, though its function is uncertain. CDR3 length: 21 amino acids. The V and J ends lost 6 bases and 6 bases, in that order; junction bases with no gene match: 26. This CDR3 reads CASSGTGRGRVPPGSSGELFF. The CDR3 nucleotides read TGCGCCAGCAGCGGGACAGGGCGAGGACGAGTCCCACCGGGGAGCTCCGGGGAGCTGTTTTTT.

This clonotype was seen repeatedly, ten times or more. CDR3 coding DNA: TGTGCCAGCAGTATTGGACAGGGCTACGAGCAGTACTTC. Its protein is CASSIGQGYEQYF. The chain uses TRBV6-2 or TRBV6-3 and TRBJ2-7; 8 bases fit TRBD1. The CDR3 runs 13 residues. The germline CDR1 and CDR2 sequences are MNHEY and SVGEGT. With 5 bases clipped from V and 3 bases from J, the junction kept 3 bases outside the gene matches.

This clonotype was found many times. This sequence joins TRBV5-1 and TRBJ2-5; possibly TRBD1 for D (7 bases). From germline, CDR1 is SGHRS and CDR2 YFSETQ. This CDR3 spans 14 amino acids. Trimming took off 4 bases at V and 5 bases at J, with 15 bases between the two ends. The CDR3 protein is CASSGGTAGETQYF. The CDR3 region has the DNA TGCGCCAGCAGCGGAGGGACAGCGGGTGAGACCCAGTACTTC.